These 17 T cell receptor beta chains originate from one sample sequenced in a study of T cells in Graves' hyperthyroidism and ophthalmopathy. RNA transcripts served as the template for amplifying TCR beta CDR3 regions. The study used the HTBI primer set for a first-round RT-PCR of the TCR CDR3. TCRdb used MiXCR to reprocess the multiplex PCR reads, holding one entry per CDR3 protein. The sample comprises about 360,000 distinct CDR3 sequences, around a quarter of which are singletons, and more than 60% rests with the top ten. Sequenced material: blood. The receptors were sampled from a man in his fifties with Graves' hyperthyroidism.

This chain uses TRBV27 with TRBJ2-3; the match to TRBD2 covers 11 bases. This CDR3 comprises 16 residues. CDR1 is MNHEY and CDR2 is SMNVEV in the germline V gene (reference sequence). V shed 4 bases and J 2 bases; nucleotides not matched to a gene: 5. The CDR3 is CASSSRLAGFTDTQYF. As DNA, the CDR3 is TGTGCCAGCAGTTCCAGACTAGCGGGATTCACAGATACGCAGTATTTT.

This chain connects TRBV3-1 to TRBJ2-3; possibly TRBD2 for D (6 bases). V lost 2 bases and J 2 bases, leaving 14 bases between the germline ends. Germline lookup yields CDR1 LGHDT and CDR2 YNNKEL (reference sequence). The CDR3 spans 16 residues. The CDR3 coding sequence is TGTGCCAGCAGCCAAAGCCGGGACTTGAACACAGATACGCAGTATTTT. Protein product: CASSQSRDLNTDTQYF.

Ten or more counts support this clonotype. This chain uses TRBV6-5 with TRBJ2-5; D gene uncertain. Germline CDR1 reads MNHEY; CDR2 reads SVGAGI. With 6 bases removed from V and 1 base from J, the gap between germline ends came to 15 bases. There are 15 residues in the CDR3. The CDR3 bases are TGTGCCAGCAGCATGGATTGGCATTCCCAAGAGACCCAGTACTTC. This translates into CASSMDWHSQETQYF.

A few counts support this clonotype. The genes are TRBV20-1 and TRBJ1-1; possible D gene TRBD1, 6 bases. CDR1 and CDR2 from the germline V gene are DFQATT and SNEGSKA (reference sequence). The CDR3 is 13 residues long. The V end was cut by 6 bases, the J end by 0 bases, with 11 bases between. The DNA for the CDR3 is TGCAGTGCCGTGACAGGCATGAACACTGAAGCTTTCTTT. This gives the protein CSAVTGMNTEAFF.

This clonotype was seen a handful of times. The V call is TRBV2, the J call TRBJ2-3; 10 nucleotides line up with TRBD1. The CDR3 is 15 amino acids. In germline, CDR1 is SNHLY, CDR2 FYNNEI. V gave up 7 bases and J gave up 6 bases; unmatched junction bases: 10. The CDR3 region has the DNA TGTGCCAGCAAAACCGGGACAGGGGTTTACGATACGCAGTATTTT. Amino acids: CASKTGTGVYDTQYF.

This clonotype was seen more than once but under ten times. V is TRBV2 and J is TRBJ2-7; D is possibly TRBD1 (6 bases). Trimming took 6 bases from V and 6 from J, leaving 18 bases between them. This CDR3 spans 14 amino acids. Germline V gives CDR1 SNHLY, CDR2 FYNNEI. The chain's CDR3 is CASSQTTGLGEQYF. In DNA form, the CDR3 reads TGTGCCAGCAGCCAAACGACAGGTTTGGGCGAGCAGTACTTC.

This clonotype was found a few times. V usage is TRBV7-9 and J usage is TRBJ2-1; 12 bases are a match to TRBD2. Germline V gene sequence: CDR1 SEHNR, CDR2 FQNEAQ (reference sequence). Losses at the gene ends were 5 bases for V and 3 bases for J; bases not matched to a gene: 2. The CDR3 runs to 15 residues. CDR3 DNA sequence: TGTGCCAGCAGCGTGACTAGCGGGAGCTACAATGAGCAGTTCTTC. It codes for CASSVTSGSYNEQFF.

This clonotype was seen repeatedly, ten times or more. This sequence joins TRBV28 and TRBJ2-5, with D perhaps TRBD2 (6 bases). Trimming pared 6 bases from V and 7 bases from J, leaving 18 bases between. This CDR3 contains 14 residues. Germline V gene lookup returns CDR1 MDHEN and CDR2 SYDVKM. CDR3 protein: CASSPSEGPVTQYF. The CDR3 DNA sequence: TGTGCCAGCAGCCCCTCGGAGGGGCCTGTGACCCAGTACTTC. The whole variable domain, filled in from reference TRBV28 and TRBJ2-5, reads DVKVTQSSRYLVKRTGEKVFLECVQDMDHENMFWYRQDPGLGLRLIYFSYDVKMKEKGDIPEGYSVSREKKERFSLILESASTNQTSMYLCASSPSEGPVTQYFGPGTRLLVL.

The V call is TRBV7-2, the J call TRBJ1-5; 7 positions match TRBD1. V lost 5 bases to trimming and J lost 5 bases; unmatched junction nucleotides: 6. Germline CDR1 SGHTA, CDR2 FQGNSA. The CDR3 totals 14 residues. The chain's CDR3 is CASSRGQAYQPQHF. Written as DNA, the CDR3 is TGTGCCAGCAGCCGAGGACAGGCCTATCAGCCCCAGCATTTT.

V is TRBV28 and J is TRBJ2-7, with 9 bases identical to TRBD1. With V trimmed by 6 bases and J by 0 bases, 12 bases remained unmatched. Germline V lookup: CDR1 MDHEN, CDR2 SYDVKM. This CDR3 has 17 residues. CDR3 nucleotides: TGTGCCAGCAGGAGGCCGGCCGGGACAGGGCTCTCCTACGAGCAGTACTTC. Its protein product is CASRRPAGTGLSYEQYF.

This clonotype was counted a few times. V gene TRBV11-3 combines with J gene TRBJ2-3; 9 nucleotides align to TRBD2. The V and J ends lost 5 bases and 3 bases, in that order; junction bases with no gene match: 12. CDR1 and CDR2 (germline): SGHNT, YENEEA. The CDR3 is 17 amino acids. Here the CDR3 DNA reads TGTGCCAGCAGCCCCTCGGAGTGGCGGGAGGGGACAGATACGCAGTATTTT. Translating gives CASSPSEWREGTDTQYF.

The gene calls are TRBV20-1 and TRBJ2-1; the D gene could be TRBD1 or TRBD2 (5 bases each). The CDR3 length is 12 residues. CDR1 DFQATT and CDR2 SNEGSKA come from the germline V gene (reference sequence). V lost 5 bases and J lost 6, with 11 bases in between. CDR3 in DNA: TGCAGTGCTGGGGCGGCGGGCAATGAGCAGTTCTTC. This gives the protein CSAGAAGNEQFF.

V is TRBV18 and J is TRBJ2-2, with 7 nucleotides matching TRBD2. This CDR3 contains 15 residues. The germline V gene encodes CDR1 KGHSH and CDR2 LQKENI. V lost 6 bases to trimming and J lost 1 base; unmatched junction nucleotides: 5. The CDR3: CASSPTSRNTGELFF. The CDR3 DNA sequence: TGTGCCAGCTCCCCGACTAGCCGGAACACCGGGGAGCTGTTTTTT. Full variable domain (rest looked up from reference TRBV18 and TRBJ2-2): NAGVMQNPRHLVRRRGQEARLRCSPMKGHSHVYWYRQLPEEGLKFMVYLQKENIIDESGMPKERFSAEFPKEGPSILRIQQVVRGDSAAYFCASSPTSRNTGELFFGEGSRLTVL.

The chain employs TRBV5-1 and TRBJ1-1; 10 bases are shared with TRBD1. The CDR3 contains 16 residues. V was pared by 0 bases and J by 5 bases, with 7 bases of the junction left unmatched. Germline assignment: CDR1 SGHRS and CDR2 YFSETQ. For the CDR3, the DNA is TGCGCCAGCAGCTTGGGACAGGGGGCATTGGGTACTGAAGCTTTCTTT. This gives the protein CASSLGQGALGTEAFF.

The chain couples TRBV3-1 to TRBJ2-7; D unclear. Trimming cost V 0 bases and J 4 bases, with 7 bases left between them. CDR1 and CDR2 (germline): LGHDT, YNNKEL (reference sequence). CDR3 length: 13 residues. The CDR3 is CASSQDTDYEQYF. The CDR3 DNA reads as TGTGCCAGCAGCCAAGATACCGATTACGAGCAGTACTTC.

This clonotype was found a few times. The chain combines TRBV5-1 with TRBJ2-2; 9 bases agree with TRBD2. The CDR3 has 18 residues. The ends lost 4 bases at V and 5 bases at J; junction bases unmatched: 15. Germline values: CDR1 SGHRS, CDR2 YFSETQ. The CDR3 region has the DNA TGCGCCAGCAGCCCCGGGGGACATAGCGGGAGAGGGACCGGGGAGCTGTTTTTT. It yields the protein CASSPGGHSGRGTGELFF. The complete variable domain, with remaining parts taken from reference TRBV5-1 and TRBJ2-2, reads KAGVTQTPRYLIKTRGQQVTLSCSPISGHRSVSWYQQTPGQGLQFLFEYFSETQRNKGNFPGRFSGRQFSNSRSEMNVSTLELGDSALYLCASSPGGHSGRGTGELFFGEGSRLTVL.

At least ten counts were recorded for this clonotype. The chain combines TRBV6-2 or TRBV6-3 with TRBJ2-1; 7 bases fit TRBD1. This CDR3 region has 15 residues. CDR1 and CDR2 from the germline V gene are MNHEY and SVGEGT. V gave up 7 bases and J gave up 6 bases; unmatched junction bases: 12. The CDR3 region has the DNA TGTGCCAGCACCTTAGGGGGCCCCCCTTTCAATGAGCAGTTCTTC. Amino acids: CASTLGGPPFNEQFF.